The sequence of this TCR beta chain was determined in a study of shared clonotypes between healthy human individuals. The assay was immunoSEQ multiplex PCR, and TCRdb's table has in-frame clones only and misses some. Counted here are 2 million to 2.5 million clones, approximately 96% occurring once; the ten biggest clones make up around 0.13%. The origin of this receptor is a man aged 18 to 30 in good health. Input material: naive CD4+ T cells sorted from blood. Sample subset: CD45RA+ positively selected.

The CDR3 region has the DNA TGTGCCAGCAGCTTCCGGGACGGGGGAATCGAGCAGTACTTC. This encodes CASSFRDGGIEQYF. The chain combines TRBV5-8 with TRBJ2-7; maybe TRBD2 (6 bases). V lost 2 bases and J lost 6, with 15 bases in between. CDR3 length: 14 residues. Germline CDR1 reads SGHTS; CDR2 reads YDEGEE. Complete variable domain (other parts from reference TRBV5-8 and TRBJ2-7): EAGVTQSPTHLIKTRGQQATLRCSPISGHTSVYWYQQALGLGLQFLLWYDEGEERNRGNFPPRFSGRQFPNYSSELNVNALELEDSALYLCASSFRDGGIEQYFGPGTRLTVT.